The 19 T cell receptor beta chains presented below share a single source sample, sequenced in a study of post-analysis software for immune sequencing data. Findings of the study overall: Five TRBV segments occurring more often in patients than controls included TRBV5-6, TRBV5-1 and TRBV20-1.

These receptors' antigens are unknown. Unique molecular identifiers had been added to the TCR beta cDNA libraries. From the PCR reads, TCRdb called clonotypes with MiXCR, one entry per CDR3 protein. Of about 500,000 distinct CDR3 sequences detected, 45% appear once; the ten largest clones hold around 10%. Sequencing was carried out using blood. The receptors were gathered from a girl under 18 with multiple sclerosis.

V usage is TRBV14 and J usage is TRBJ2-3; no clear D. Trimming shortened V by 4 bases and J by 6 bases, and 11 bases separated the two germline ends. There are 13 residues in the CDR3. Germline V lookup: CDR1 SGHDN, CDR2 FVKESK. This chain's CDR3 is CASSPWETDTQYF. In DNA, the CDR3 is TGTGCCAGCAGCCCCTGGGAAACGGATACGCAGTATTTT.

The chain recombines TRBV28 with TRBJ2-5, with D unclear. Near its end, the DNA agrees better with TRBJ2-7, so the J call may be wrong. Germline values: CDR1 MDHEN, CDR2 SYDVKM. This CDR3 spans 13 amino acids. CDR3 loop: CASSLVASYEQYF. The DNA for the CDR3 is TGTGCCAGCAGCTTGGTTGCCAGTTACGAGCAGTACTTC.

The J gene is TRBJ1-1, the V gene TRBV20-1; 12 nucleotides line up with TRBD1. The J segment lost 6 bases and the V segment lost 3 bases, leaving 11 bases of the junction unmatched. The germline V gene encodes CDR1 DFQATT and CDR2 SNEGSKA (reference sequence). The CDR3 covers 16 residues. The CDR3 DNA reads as TGCAGTGCTAGGGGGAGTGCCGGGACAGGGGGCGCTGAAGCTTTCTTT. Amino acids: CSARGSAGTGGAEAFF.

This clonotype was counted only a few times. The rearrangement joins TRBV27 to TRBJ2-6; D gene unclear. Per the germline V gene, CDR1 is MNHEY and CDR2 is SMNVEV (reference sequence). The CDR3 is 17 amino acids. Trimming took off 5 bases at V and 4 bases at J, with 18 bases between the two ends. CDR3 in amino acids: CASSILSDSRGANVLTF. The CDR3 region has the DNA TGTGCCAGCAGTATCCTTTCCGACTCTCGGGGGGCCAACGTCCTGACTTTC. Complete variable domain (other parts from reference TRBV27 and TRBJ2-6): EAQVTQNPRYLITVTGKKLTVTCSQNMNHEYMSWYRQDPGLGLRQIYYSMNVEVTDKGDVPEGYKVSRKEKRNFPLILESPSPNQTSLYFCASSILSDSRGANVLTFGAGSRLTVL.

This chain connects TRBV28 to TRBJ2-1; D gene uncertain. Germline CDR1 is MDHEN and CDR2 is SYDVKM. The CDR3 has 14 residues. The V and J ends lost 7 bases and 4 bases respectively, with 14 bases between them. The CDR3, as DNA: TGTGCCAGCACCCCCTTGTCTCTTTACAATGAGCAGTTCTTC. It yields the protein CASTPLSLYNEQFF.

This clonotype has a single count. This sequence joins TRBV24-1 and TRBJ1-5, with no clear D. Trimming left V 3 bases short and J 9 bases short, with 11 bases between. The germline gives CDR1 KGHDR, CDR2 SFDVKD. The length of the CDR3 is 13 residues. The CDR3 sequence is CATSDAARGPQHF. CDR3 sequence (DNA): TGTGCCACCAGTGATGCTGCACGGGGGCCCCAGCATTTT.

CDR3 bases: TGTGCCAGCACCACCACCAGGGGTGTACAGCCCCAGCATTTT. Translating it yields CASTTTRGVQPQHF. V usage is TRBV12-3 or TRBV12-4 and J usage is TRBJ1-5, with D tentatively TRBD1 (6 bases). CDR3 length equals 14 residues. Trimming took 7 bases from V and 7 from J, leaving 17 bases between them.

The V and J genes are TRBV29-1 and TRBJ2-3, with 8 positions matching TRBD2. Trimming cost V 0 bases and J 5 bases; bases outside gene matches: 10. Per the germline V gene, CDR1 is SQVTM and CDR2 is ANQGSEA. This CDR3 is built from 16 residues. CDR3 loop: CSVEDRREVPGDTQYF. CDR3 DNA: TGCAGCGTTGAAGATAGGCGGGAGGTACCGGGAGATACGCAGTATTTT.

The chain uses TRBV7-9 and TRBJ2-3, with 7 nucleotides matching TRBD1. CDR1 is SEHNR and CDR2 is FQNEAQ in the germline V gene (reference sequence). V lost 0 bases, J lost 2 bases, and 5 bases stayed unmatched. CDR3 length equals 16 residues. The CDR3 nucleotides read TGTGCCAGCAGCTTAGCGCTCGGGACAGCCACAGATACGCAGTATTTT. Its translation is CASSLALGTATDTQYF.

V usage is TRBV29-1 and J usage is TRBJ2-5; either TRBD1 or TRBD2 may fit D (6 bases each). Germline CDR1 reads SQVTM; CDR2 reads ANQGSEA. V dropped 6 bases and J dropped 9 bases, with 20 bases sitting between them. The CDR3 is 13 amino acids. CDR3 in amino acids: CSVNRGTLRAQYF. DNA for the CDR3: TGCAGCGTCAATAGGGGGACTTTGAGAGCCCAGTACTTC.

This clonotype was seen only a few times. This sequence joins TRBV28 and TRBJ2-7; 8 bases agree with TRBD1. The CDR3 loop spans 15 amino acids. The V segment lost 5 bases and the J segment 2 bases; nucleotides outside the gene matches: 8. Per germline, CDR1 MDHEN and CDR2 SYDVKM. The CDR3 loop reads CASSQPGQGPYEQYF. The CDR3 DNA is TGTGCCAGCAGTCAACCTGGACAGGGTCCCTACGAGCAGTACTTC.

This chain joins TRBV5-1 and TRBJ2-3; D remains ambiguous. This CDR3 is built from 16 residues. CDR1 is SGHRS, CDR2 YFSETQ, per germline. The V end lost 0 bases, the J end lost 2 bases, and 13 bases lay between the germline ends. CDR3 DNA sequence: TGCGCCAGCAGCTTGGCCGACGGACCCTTCACAGATACGCAGTATTTT. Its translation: CASSLADGPFTDTQYF.

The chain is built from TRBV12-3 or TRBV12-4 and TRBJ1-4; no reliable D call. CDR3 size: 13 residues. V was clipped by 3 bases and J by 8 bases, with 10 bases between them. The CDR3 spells CASSFTIREKLFF. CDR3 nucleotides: TGTGCCAGCAGTTTTACCATCAGGGAAAAACTGTTTTTT.

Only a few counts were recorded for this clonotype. CDR3 nucleotides: TGTGCCAGCAGCCCCACAGGGGGCCGGAGTGAGACCCAGTACTTC. It yields the protein CASSPTGGRSETQYF. The V and J genes are TRBV7-2 and TRBJ2-5, with 9 positions matching TRBD1. Germline trimming cut 5 bases from V and 5 bases from J; bases unmatched to any gene: 9. The CDR3 length is 15 residues. Germline lookup yields CDR1 SGHTA and CDR2 FQGNSA.

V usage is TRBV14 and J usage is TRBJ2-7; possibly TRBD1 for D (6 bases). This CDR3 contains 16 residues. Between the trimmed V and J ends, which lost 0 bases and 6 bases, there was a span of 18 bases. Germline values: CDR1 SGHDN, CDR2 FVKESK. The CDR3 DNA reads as TGTGCCAGCAGCCAAGATACTGGGGGCAGTCCTGGCGAGCAGTACTTC. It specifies CASSQDTGGSPGEQYF.

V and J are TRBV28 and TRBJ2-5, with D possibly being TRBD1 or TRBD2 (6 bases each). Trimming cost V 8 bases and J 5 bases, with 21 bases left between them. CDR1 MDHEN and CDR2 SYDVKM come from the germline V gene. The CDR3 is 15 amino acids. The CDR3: CASFPTVRGEETQYF. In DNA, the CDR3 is TGTGCCAGCTTCCCAACCGTGAGGGGGGAGGAGACCCAGTACTTC.

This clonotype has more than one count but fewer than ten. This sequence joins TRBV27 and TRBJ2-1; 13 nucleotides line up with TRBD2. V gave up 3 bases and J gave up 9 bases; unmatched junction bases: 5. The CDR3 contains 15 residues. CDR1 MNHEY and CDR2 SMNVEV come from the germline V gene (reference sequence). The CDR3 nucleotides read TGTGCCAGCAGTTTGGGGACTAGCGGGAAGACTGAGCAGTTCTTC. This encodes CASSLGTSGKTEQFF.

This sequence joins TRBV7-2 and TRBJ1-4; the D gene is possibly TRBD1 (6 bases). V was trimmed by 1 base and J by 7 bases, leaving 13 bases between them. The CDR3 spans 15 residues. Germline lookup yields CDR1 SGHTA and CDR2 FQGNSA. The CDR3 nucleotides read TGTGCCAGCAGCTTAGTGTCGGGGGGCAGTGAAAAACTGTTTTTT. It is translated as CASSLVSGGSEKLFF.

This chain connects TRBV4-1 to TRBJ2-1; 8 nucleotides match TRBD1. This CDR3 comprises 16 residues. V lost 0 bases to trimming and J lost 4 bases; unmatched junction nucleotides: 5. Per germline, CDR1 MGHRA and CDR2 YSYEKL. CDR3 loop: CASSQDGTGRYNEQFF. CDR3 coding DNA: TGCGCCAGCAGCCAAGACGGGACAGGTAGATACAATGAGCAGTTCTTC.